A single sample is the source of the 29 T cell receptor beta chains below, sequenced in a study of T cells in women clearing cervical HPV infection. Generated by immunoSEQ multiplex PCR, the TCRdb table keeps only in-frame clones and is missing some. In all, the sample yields some 11,000 clones. The sample taken for sequencing was blood buffy coat. The receptors derive from a woman aged 18 to 75 with a cervical HPV16 infection that either progressed to CIN3+ or cleared (not recorded which).

As for this clone: The read ends 3 residues shy of where the CDR3 ends; the end is completed using the germline J gene. The chain recombines TRBV19 with TRBJ2-7, with D possibly matching TRBD1 (6 bases). Looked up from germline, CDR1 is LNHDA and CDR2 is SQIVND (reference sequence). The length of the CDR3 is 13 residues. V lost 10 bases and J lost 3, with 16 bases in between. Incomplete CDR3 DNA: TGTGCCACCGCGGCGGGCAGGGGCTACGAG. Its protein is CATAAGRGYE. The full-length CDR3 reads as CATAAGRGYEQYF.

Details on this clone: The read stops 3 residues short of the end of the CDR3; the missing end is completed from the germline J gene. The chain joins TRBV20-1 to TRBJ1-2; D is perhaps TRBD1 (6 bases). The germline CDR1 and CDR2 sequences are DFQATT and SNEGSKA (reference sequence). CDR3 length equals 14 residues. The V and J ends lost 3 bases and 3 bases respectively, with 14 bases between them. The CDR3 bases that were read are TGCAGTGCTAGGCAGGGGACGCTTGACTATGGC. This gives the protein CSARQGTLDYG. The full CDR3 protein reads CSARQGTLDYGYTF.

Note on this clone: The read terminates 3 residues ahead of where the CDR3 ends, so the germline J gene completes it. The chain carries TRBV5-4 and TRBJ2-1, with TRBD1 identical over 7 bases. CDR1 is SGHNT, CDR2 YYREEE, per germline (reference sequence). Unmatched junction bases numbered 3, after V lost 0 bases and J lost 3 bases. The CDR3 is 15 residues long. This chain's CDR3 is CASSLGQGSYNEQFF. The CDR3 bases that were read are TGTGCCAGCAGCTTGGGACAGGGAAGCTACAATGAG.

With respect to this clone: The read is 3 residues too short to cover the CDR3 end, so that end is filled in from the germline J gene. The J gene is TRBJ2-1, the V gene TRBV3-1 (or the pseudogene TRBV3-2); D is possibly TRBD2 (5 bases). Deletions cut 0 bases from V and 9 bases from J, with 15 bases between. The CDR3 is 15 amino acids. Germline assignment: CDR1 LGHDT and CDR2 YNNKEL (reference sequence). The DNA read from the CDR3 is TGTGCCAGCAGCCAAGACGAGAGGGTTCGGCGTGAG. Translation gives CASSQDERVRRE. Given in full, the CDR3 is CASSQDERVRREQFF.

Concerning this clone itself: The CDR3 end is not reached by the read, which stops 3 residues before it; the germline J gene fills it in. J is TRBJ2-1 and V is TRBV5-1, with 13 nucleotides matching TRBD2. With 4 bases clipped from V and 8 bases from J, the junction kept 9 bases outside the gene matches. The CDR3 sequence is 16 residues long. Per germline, CDR1 SGHRS and CDR2 YFSETQ. The part of the CDR3 DNA that was read is TGCGCCAGCAGCAAACTAGCGGGGGGGGGTATCGATGAG. This encodes CASSKLAGGGIDE. The CDR3 in its entirety is CASSKLAGGGIDEQFF. Based on the CDR3 plus reference TRBV5-1 and TRBJ2-1, the full variable domain is KAGVTQTPRYLIKTRGQQVTLSCSPISGHRSVSWYQQTPGQGLQFLFEYFSETQRNKGNFPGRFSGRQFSNSRSEMNVSTLELGDSALYLCASSKLAGGGIDEQFFGPGTRLTVL.

Regarding this clone: The read ends 3 residues before the CDR3 terminus; that terminus is restored from the germline J gene. The chain carries TRBV4-1 and TRBJ1-4, with 11 bases matching TRBD1. The ends lost 3 bases at V and 5 bases at J; junction bases unmatched: 2. The CDR3 consists of 15 residues. Germline V gene sequence: CDR1 MGHRA, CDR2 YSYEKL. The CDR3 region is CASSQDRGRNEKLFF. The sequenced part of the CDR3 DNA is TGCGCCAGCAGCCAGGACAGGGGGCGGAATGAAAAA.

On this clone itself: The read ends 3 residues early relative to the CDR3; the germline J gene fills the gap. V usage is TRBV20-1 and J usage is TRBJ1-2, with a tentative D call TRBD1 (5 bases). Trimming shortened V by 5 bases and J by 5 bases, and 24 bases separated the two germline ends. CDR1 is DFQATT and CDR2 is SNEGSKA in the germline V gene (reference sequence). This CDR3 is built from 16 residues. The part of the CDR3 DNA that was read is TGCAGTGCTTCAAAAGGGGCCGCAAATATTATATATGGC. It encodes CSASKGAANIIYG. In full, the CDR3 is CSASKGAANIIYGYTF.

CDR3 bases read: TGTGCCAGCAGCGTTTCGGGACTAGCGGGGGTTACAGATACG. It encodes CASSVSGLAGVTDT. The entire CDR3 is CASSVSGLAGVTDTQYF. The chain carries TRBV9 and TRBJ2-3, with TRBD2 matching over 14 bases. The sequence runs out 3 residues before the end of the CDR3; the remainder is reconstructed from the germline J gene. The V segment lost 2 bases and the J segment 3 bases; nucleotides outside the gene matches: 5. The germline V gene has CDR1 SGDLS and CDR2 YYNGEE. The length of the CDR3 is 17 residues.

The CDR3 bases that were read are TGTGCCAGCTCACCACCGGGCAGAGATACG. Protein sequence: CASSPPGRDT. The complete CDR3 protein is CASSPPGRDTQYF. The chain uses TRBV18 and TRBJ2-3, with no clear D. The CDR3 goes on 3 residues after the read ends, and that part is filled in from the germline J gene. The V end lost 0 bases, the J end lost 5 bases, and 6 bases lay between the germline ends. The germline V gene has CDR1 KGHSH and CDR2 LQKENI. The CDR3 spans 13 residues. The full variable domain, with the rest looked up from reference TRBV18 and TRBJ2-3, is NAGVMQNPRHLVRRRGQEARLRCSPMKGHSHVYWYRQLPEEGLKFMVYLQKENIIDESGMPKERFSAEFPKEGPSILRIQQVVRGDSAAYFCASSPPGRDTQYFGPGTRLTVL.

Comment on this clone: The read falls 3 residues short of the CDR3 end, and the missing part is taken from the germline J gene. This chain links TRBV19 with TRBJ1-2, with D perhaps matching TRBD1 (5 bases). This CDR3 region has 14 residues. V lost 5 bases and J lost 4, with 14 bases in between. Per the germline V gene, CDR1 is LNHDA and CDR2 is SQIVND (reference sequence). CDR3 amino acids: CASSARSGGYGYTF. CDR3 DNA (partial): TGTGCCAGTAGTGCCCGGAGCGGGGGCTATGGC.

Note on this clone: The read stops 3 residues short of the end of the CDR3; the missing end is completed from the germline J gene. This chain links TRBV6-1 with TRBJ1-4, with D tentatively TRBD1 (6 bases). Looked up from germline, CDR1 is MNHNS and CDR2 is SASEGT. There are 17 residues in the CDR3. V lost 2 bases and J 7 bases, leaving 20 bases between the germline ends. Incomplete CDR3 DNA: TGTGCCAGCAGTGAAAGGTCTTATGGGGGCGACTCTGAAAAA. Translation: CASSERSYGGDSEK. The whole CDR3 protein reads CASSERSYGGDSEKLFF.

A word on this clone: The read is 3 residues too short to cover the CDR3 end, so that end is filled in from the germline J gene. J is TRBJ2-3 and V is TRBV4-1; 8 bases agree with TRBD1. The CDR3 is 15 residues long. Germline V gene lookup returns CDR1 MGHRA and CDR2 YSYEKL. V was pared by 7 bases and J by 1 base, with 7 bases of the junction left unmatched. CDR3 loop: CASNPSGQGTDTQYF. The sequenced part of the CDR3 DNA is TGCGCCAGCAACCCCTCGGGACAGGGCACAGATACG.

Concerning this clone: The CDR3 goes on 3 residues after the read ends, and that part is filled in from the germline J gene. The chain couples TRBV30 to TRBJ1-2; D is undetermined. The germline V gene encodes CDR1 GTSNPN and CDR2 SVGIG (reference sequence). The CDR3 loop spans 12 amino acids. Trimming left V 2 bases short and J 4 bases short, with 8 bases between. The DNA read from the CDR3 is TGTGCCTGGAGTCCCAGTCTCTATGGC. It codes for CAWSPSLYG. The full CDR3 reads CAWSPSLYGYTF.

A note on this clone: The read terminates 3 residues ahead of where the CDR3 ends, so the germline J gene completes it. This chain connects TRBV20-1 to TRBJ1-5; tentative D call: TRBD1 (6 bases). Trimming removed 3 bases at V and 7 bases at J, with 19 bases between. There are 15 residues in the CDR3. Germline CDR1 DFQATT, CDR2 SNEGSKA (reference sequence). The CDR3 sequence: CSASVGGEGSQPQHF. The CDR3 bases that were read are TGCAGTGCTAGCGTTGGGGGCGAGGGTTCACAGCCC.

As concerns this clone: The read comes to an end 3 residues before the CDR3 does, leaving the germline J gene to fill in the end. The V and J genes are TRBV28 and TRBJ2-2; possibly TRBD1 or TRBD2 for D (5 bases each). This CDR3 contains 14 residues. Germline-derived CDR1 and CDR2 are MDHEN and SYDVKM. The V gene lost 5 bases and the J gene lost 5 bases, with 12 bases spanning the gap. Incomplete CDR3 DNA: TGTGCCAGCAGTAACCCAGGGAGAACCGGGGAG. It encodes CASSNPGRTGE. The whole CDR3 sequence reads CASSNPGRTGELFF.

A remark on this clone: The read finishes 3 residues shy of the CDR3 end, and the germline J gene is used to complete it. The chain links TRBV6-4 to TRBJ2-7; TRBD1 matches 7 bases. Germline loops: CDR1 MRHNA, CDR2 SNTAGT. This CDR3 region has 14 residues. V lost 5 bases, J lost 2 bases, and 6 bases stayed unmatched. The CDR3 sequence is CASSRDSGPYEQYF. The covered CDR3 bases are TGTGCCAGCAGTAGGGACAGCGGACCCTACGAG.

Regarding this clone: Read data end 3 residues before the CDR3 end; the end is taken from the germline J gene. The gene calls are TRBV29-1 and TRBJ2-4, with D possibly being TRBD2 (5 bases). The CDR3 contains 12 residues. CDR1 is SQVTM and CDR2 is ANQGSEA in the germline V gene. Partial CDR3 DNA: TGCAGCGTTGCTGAGGGTGACTATGGT. It translates to CSVAEGDYG. The entire CDR3 is CSVAEGDYGQYF. Together with reference TRBV29-1 and TRBJ2-4, the CDR3 gives the full variable domain: SAVISQKPSRDICQRGTSLTIQCQVDSQVTMMFWYRQQPGQSLTLIATANQGSEATYESGFVIDKFPISRPNLTFSTLTVSNMSPEDSSIYLCSVAEGDYGQYFGAGTRLSVL.

Concerning this clone: Coverage ceases 3 residues before the CDR3 finishes, and the germline J gene fills in the end. The chain uses TRBV20-1 and TRBJ1-4; no reliable D call. Germline V lookup: CDR1 DFQATT, CDR2 SNEGSKA (reference sequence). The CDR3 covers 13 residues. Trimming removed 4 bases from V and 5 bases from J, with 11 bases in between. CDR3 DNA, as far as it was read: TGCAGTGCTAAGTACAATACGAATGAAAAA. It is translated as CSAKYNTNEK. The complete CDR3 reads CSAKYNTNEKLFF.

Turning to this clone: The read falls 3 residues short of the CDR3 end, and the missing part is taken from the germline J gene. The chain carries TRBV20-1 and TRBJ2-7; 9 nucleotides line up with TRBD1. There are 14 residues in the CDR3. J gave up 3 bases and V 3 bases, and 6 bases lay outside the gene matches. The germline V gene encodes CDR1 DFQATT and CDR2 SNEGSKA (reference sequence). The part of the CDR3 DNA that was read is TGCAGTGCTAGGGCCGGGACAGGGATCTACGAG. This encodes CSARAGTGIYE. The full-length CDR3 reads as CSARAGTGIYEQYF.

Notes on this clone: Sequencing ends 3 residues short of the CDR3 end; the germline J gene provides the rest. This chain joins TRBV25-1 and TRBJ1-6, with D unresolved. The germline V and J ends were trimmed by 4 bases and 5 bases, with 9 bases remaining between them. Germline lookup yields CDR1 MGHDK and CDR2 SYGVNS. The CDR3 is made up of 14 amino acids. CDR3 DNA, as far as it was read: TGTGCCAGCAGTGCCCATAGTGATAATTCACCC. Protein sequence: CASSAHSDNSP. The whole CDR3 protein is CASSAHSDNSPLHF.

CDR3 region: CASGLYRAGQPQHF. CDR3 DNA, as far as it was read: TGTGCTAGTGGCCTCTACAGGGCGGGTCAGCCC. The chain recombines TRBV12-5 with TRBJ1-5; tentatively, D is TRBD1 (6 bases). The observed sequence ends 3 residues before the CDR3 terminus, with the missing tail filled in from the germline J gene. Germline loops: CDR1 LGHNT, CDR2 FRNRAP. The CDR3 covers 14 residues. Trimming pared 6 bases from V and 6 bases from J, leaving 15 bases between. Full variable domain (remainder filled in from reference TRBV12-5 and TRBJ1-5): DARVTQTPRHKVTEMGQEVTMRCQPILGHNTVFWYRQTMMQGLELLAYFRNRAPLDDSGMPKDRFSAEMPDATLATLKIQPSEPRDSAVYFCASGLYRAGQPQHFGDGTRLSIL.

In terms of frequency, this clone is medium-sized (0.01 to 0.1%). The read is 3 residues too short to cover the CDR3 end, so that end is filled in from the germline J gene. This rearrangement joins TRBV2 to TRBJ2-4; 15 nucleotides line up with TRBD2. The germline V gene encodes CDR1 SNHLY and CDR2 FYNNEI. The V and J ends lost 7 bases and 7 bases, in that order; junction bases with no gene match: 5. The CDR3 has 15 residues. The CDR3 loop reads CASIGTSGGRNIQYF. The CDR3 DNA, read in part, is TGTGCCAGCATTGGGACTAGCGGGGGGCGGAACATT.

With respect to this clone: The read comes to an end 3 residues before the CDR3 does, leaving the germline J gene to fill in the end. This rearrangement joins TRBV20-1 to TRBJ2-1, with TRBD2 matching over 8 bases. CDR3 length: 14 amino acids. The V segment lost 6 bases and the J segment 2 bases; nucleotides outside the gene matches: 6. CDR1 and CDR2 from the germline V gene are DFQATT and SNEGSKA (reference sequence). Partial CDR3 DNA: TGCAGTGCCGGAACTAGCGGTGCCTACAATGAG. It encodes CSAGTSGAYNE. The whole CDR3 protein reads CSAGTSGAYNEQFF.

Turning to this clone: The read finishes 3 residues shy of the CDR3 end, and the germline J gene is used to complete it. V gene TRBV5-1 combines with J gene TRBJ1-1; 7 bases match TRBD1. Germline CDR1 reads SGHRS; CDR2 reads YFSETQ. This CDR3 is built from 15 residues. V was clipped by 0 bases and J by 1 base; unmatched bases: 3. CDR3 DNA (partial): TGCGCCAGCAGCTTGGCAGGGACAGCGAACACTGAA. Its translation is CASSLAGTANTE. The full-length CDR3 reads as CASSLAGTANTEAFF.

The chain's CDR3 is CASSLGVNNEQFF. The sequenced CDR3 bases are TGTGCCAGTAGCCTCGGGGTGAACAATGAG. V and J are TRBV19 and TRBJ2-1; D is perhaps TRBD2 (5 bases). Coverage ceases 3 residues before the CDR3 finishes, and the germline J gene fills in the end. Germline values: CDR1 LNHDA, CDR2 SQIVND (reference sequence). This CDR3 comprises 13 residues. Trimming took 6 bases from V and 5 from J, leaving 11 bases between them.

As for this clone: The CDR3 end lies 3 residues beyond the end of the read and is filled in from the germline J gene. The V call is TRBV12-3 or TRBV12-4, the J call TRBJ2-6, with 7 nucleotides matching TRBD1. The trim removed 3 bases at V and 0 bases at J, leaving 8 bases unmatched. This CDR3 comprises 18 residues. The CDR3 loop reads CASSFTTGWDSGANVLTF. The part of the CDR3 DNA that was read is TGTGCCAGCAGTTTCACGACAGGGTGGGACTCTGGGGCCAACGTC.

About this clone itself: Read sequence stops 3 residues before the CDR3 end, and the germline J gene provides the missing end. The chain carries TRBV14 and TRBJ1-5; 7 nucleotides agree with TRBD1. Looked up from germline, CDR1 is SGHDN and CDR2 is FVKESK. Germline trimming cut 3 bases from V and 4 bases from J; bases unmatched to any gene: 6. The CDR3 has 15 amino acids. The part of the CDR3 DNA that was read is TGTGCCAGCAGCCACCCTGGACAGGCTAATCAGCCC. Translating gives CASSHPGQANQP. The full CDR3 reads CASSHPGQANQPQHF. The variable domain in full, completed from reference TRBV14 and TRBJ1-5, reads EAGVTQFPSHSVIEKGQTVTLRCDPISGHDNLYWYRRVMGKEIKFLLHFVKESKQDESGMPNNRFLAERTGGTYSTLKVQPAELEDSGVYFCASSHPGQANQPQHFGDGTRLSIL.

The CDR3 bases that were read are TGTGCCAGCAGTGGAAGGACAGCTATGAACACTGAA. It yields the protein CASSGRTAMNTE. Given in full, the CDR3 is CASSGRTAMNTEAFF. This chain connects TRBV6-1 to TRBJ1-1, with D perhaps TRBD1 (6 bases). From the germline J gene comes the end of the CDR3, since the read stops 3 residues before it. The CDR3 totals 15 residues. V lost 4 bases, J lost 0 bases, and 12 bases lay in between. The germline V gene has CDR1 MNHNS and CDR2 SASEGT.

Regarding this clone: The missing CDR3 end, 3 residues past where the read stops, is filled in from the germline J gene. The chain links TRBV5-1 to TRBJ2-3; 9 bases are a match to TRBD2. The CDR3 consists of 15 residues. CDR1 is SGHRS, CDR2 YFSETQ, per germline. Trimming removed 1 base from V and 3 bases from J; junction bases left unmatched: 3. The covered CDR3 bases are TGCGCCAGCAGCTTGATAGCGGGGGCGACAGATACG. Protein sequence: CASSLIAGATDT. The full-length CDR3 reads as CASSLIAGATDTQYF.